The rows below give T cell receptor beta chains drawn from one sample of a study of OX40 agonist ivuxolimab in advanced cancers. The data were produced by immunoSEQ multiplex PCR, yet TCRdb's version contains in-frame clones alone and is incomplete. The top ten hold about 4% of the sample, which has over 80,000 clones, about 87% seen once. The sample consisted of CD4+ or CD8+ T cells sorted from blood, taken in a trial of the OX40 agonist ivuxolimab. Every receptor here comes from an adult with an advanced solid tumor such as melanoma, head and neck, liver or kidney cancer. CDR3s include the opening cysteine and the closing phenylalanine or tryptophan. Fields, in order: V gene, clone size, D gene, J gene, CDR3 protein, CDR3 DNA. The D gene is left open where the match is weak. Clone size is given for some rows only: seen once, a few or many times, or a class if the clone is expanded.

>TRBV10-1|once|.|TRBJ1-1
CASSDHRDGTEAFF
TGCGCCAGCAGTGACCACAGGGATGGCACTGAAGCTTTCTTT
>TRBV27|.|.|TRBJ1-5
CASSLSGGFGNQPQHF
TGTGCCAGCAGTTTATCTGGGGGATTCGGCAATCAGCCCCAGCATTTT
>TRBV19|few|.|TRBJ1-5
CASSIDGLLLPSQPQHF
TGTGCCAGTAGTATAGACGGGTTACTCCTACCAAGTCAGCCCCAGCATTTT
>TRBV5-4|.|TRBD2|TRBJ2-1
CASSFRAGGLNEQFF
TGTGCCAGCAGCTTTCGTGCGGGAGGTCTGAATGAGCAGTTCTTC
>TRBV5-6|.|.|TRBJ1-1
CASSGGRRNTEAFF
TGTGCCAGCAGCGGCGGAAGGCGCAACACTGAAGCTTTCTTT
>TRBV27|.|.|TRBJ1-6
CASRGYSPLHF
TGTGCCAGCAGGGGCTACTCACCCCTCCACTTT
>TRBV19|.|.|TRBJ1-1
CASSADRLNTEAFF
TGTGCCAGTAGTGCTGACAGGTTGAACACTGAAGCTTTCTTT
>TRBV27|.|.|TRBJ1-1
CASRTISEAFF
TGTGCCAGCAGGACGATTTCTGAAGCTTTCTTT
>TRBV30|.|.|TRBJ2-5
CAWSVQWSGETQYF
TGTGCCTGGAGTGTACAATGGTCAGGAGAGACCCAGTACTTC
>TRBV7-9|.|.|TRBJ1-1
CASSLDLIHTEAFF
TGTGCCAGCAGCTTAGATCTGATTCACACTGAAGCTTTCTTT
>TRBV30|.|.|TRBJ1-3
CAWSDSGNTIYF
TGTGCCTGGAGTGACTCTGGAAACACCATATATTTT
>TRBV19|few|TRBD2|TRBJ2-1
CASSIRASGRSQFF
TGTGCCAGTAGTATCCGAGCTAGCGGGAGGTCGCAGTTCTTC
>TRBV11-3|.|.|TRBJ1-1
CASSFALQGTTEAFF
TGTGCCAGCAGCTTCGCCCTACAGGGCACCACTGAAGCTTTCTTT
>TRBV11-2|.|TRBD1|TRBJ2-5
CASTQGTGAQETQYF
TGTGCCAGCACCCAGGGGACAGGGGCACAAGAGACCCAGTACTTC
>TRBV7-3|.|.|TRBJ1-2
CASSSDRSYGYTF
TGTGCCAGCAGCTCAGACAGATCCTATGGCTACACCTTC
>TRBV6-1|.|TRBD1|TRBJ1-1
CASNPTGIAEAFF
TGTGCCAGCAACCCGACAGGGATAGCTGAAGCTTTCTTT
>TRBV5-6|few|.|TRBJ2-3
CASSLPAASSTDTQYF
TGTGCCAGCAGCTTGCCAGCGGCATCTAGCACAGATACGCAGTATTTT
>TRBV6-5|.|.|TRBJ1-2
CASSYGFRVEGYTF
TGTGCCAGCAGTTACGGGTTTAGGGTAGAGGGCTACACCTTC
>TRBV2|.|.|TRBJ1-5
CASSQGLNQPQHF
TGTGCCAGCAGTCAAGGGCTCAATCAGCCCCAGCATTTT
>TRBV30|once|.|TRBJ2-1
CAWTAAGEDEQFF
TGTGCCTGGACTGCGGCAGGAGAGGATGAGCAGTTCTTC
>TRBV5-4|.|.|TRBJ1-3
CASSSNQGSGNTIYF
TGTGCCAGCAGCTCAAATCAGGGCTCTGGAAACACCATATATTTT
>TRBV7-2|.|.|TRBJ1-3
CASSLAQGRVGNTIYF
TGTGCCAGCAGCTTAGCGCAGGGGAGGGTTGGAAACACCATATATTTT
>TRBV18|.|TRBD2|TRBJ2-1
CASSPETSGYNEQFF
TGTGCCAGCTCTCCGGAGACTAGCGGGTACAATGAGCAGTTCTTC
>TRBV10-3|.|.|TRBJ1-3
CAISESRASGNTIYF
TGTGCCATCAGTGAGTCCCGTGCCTCTGGAAACACCATATATTTT
>TRBV6-1|.|.|TRBJ1-2
CASRQGGYGYTF
TGTGCCAGCCGGCAGGGTGGCTATGGCTACACCTTC
>TRBV7-2|.|TRBD2|TRBJ2-1
CASSETSGKGNEQFF
TGTGCCAGCAGCGAAACTAGCGGGAAGGGGAATGAGCAGTTCTTC
>TRBV19|once|TRBD1|TRBJ1-5
CASRDRLSNQPQHF
TGTGCCAGTAGGGACAGGCTTAGCAATCAGCCCCAGCATTTT
>TRBV9|.|.|TRBJ2-3
CASSVGFPPDTQYF
TGTGCCAGCAGCGTAGGTTTCCCCCCAGATACGCAGTATTTT
>TRBV19|.|.|TRBJ1-1
CASSIGQLNTEAFF
TGTGCCAGTAGTATCGGGCAGTTGAACACTGAAGCTTTCTTT
>TRBV5-4|.|.|TRBJ1-5
CASSLAPYQPQHF
TGTGCCAGCAGCCTGGCTCCCTATCAGCCCCAGCATTTT
>TRBV2|.|.|TRBJ2-5
CASRDGVGETQYF
TGTGCCAGCAGGGATGGGGTTGGGGAGACCCAGTACTTC
>TRBV7-2|.|TRBD2|TRBJ2-2
CASSSRLARGAGELFF
TGTGCCAGCAGCTCAAGACTAGCGAGAGGGGCCGGGGAGCTGTTTTTT
>TRBV27|.|TRBD1|TRBJ1-6
CASRWNRGGSPLHF
TGTGCCAGCAGATGGAACAGGGGGGGCTCACCCCTCCACTTT
>TRBV6-1|.|TRBD2|TRBJ2-7
CASTGTSVSYEQYF
TGTGCCAGCACCGGGACTAGCGTCTCCTACGAGCAGTACTTC
>TRBV11-2|.|TRBD2|TRBJ2-3
CASSSLRTSGTGTQYF
TGTGCCAGCAGCTCACTAAGGACTAGCGGGACTGGAACGCAGTATTTT
>TRBV30|.|TRBD1|TRBJ1-4
CAWSGDRNEKLFF
TGTGCCTGGAGTGGGGACAGAAATGAAAAACTGTTTTTT
>TRBV28|.|TRBD1|TRBJ2-3
CASWTGLSTDTQYF
TGTGCCAGTTGGACAGGTCTTAGCACAGATACGCAGTATTTT
>TRBV18|once|TRBD2|TRBJ2-7
CASSPPTSGNYEQYF
TGTGCCAGCTCACCACCTACTAGCGGGAATTACGAGCAGTACTTC